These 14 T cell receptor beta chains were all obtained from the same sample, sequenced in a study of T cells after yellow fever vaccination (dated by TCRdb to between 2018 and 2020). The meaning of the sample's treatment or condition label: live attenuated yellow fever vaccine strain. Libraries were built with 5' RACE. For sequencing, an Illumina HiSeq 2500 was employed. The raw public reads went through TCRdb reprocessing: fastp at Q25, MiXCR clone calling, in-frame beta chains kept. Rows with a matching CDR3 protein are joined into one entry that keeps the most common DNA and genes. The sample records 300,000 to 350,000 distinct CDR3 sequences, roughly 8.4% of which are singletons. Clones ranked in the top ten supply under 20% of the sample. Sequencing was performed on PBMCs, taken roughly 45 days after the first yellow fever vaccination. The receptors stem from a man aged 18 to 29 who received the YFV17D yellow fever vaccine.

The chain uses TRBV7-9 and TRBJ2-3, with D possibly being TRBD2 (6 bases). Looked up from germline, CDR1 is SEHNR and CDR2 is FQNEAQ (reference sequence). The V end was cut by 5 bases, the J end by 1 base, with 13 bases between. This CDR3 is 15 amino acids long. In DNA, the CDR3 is TGTGCCAGCAGCCGCAGACTAGAGGGCACAGATACGCAGTATTTT. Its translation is CASSRRLEGTDTQYF.

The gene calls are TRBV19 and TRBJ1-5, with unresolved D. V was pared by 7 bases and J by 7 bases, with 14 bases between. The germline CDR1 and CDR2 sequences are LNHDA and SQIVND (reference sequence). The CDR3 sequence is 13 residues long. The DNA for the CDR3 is TGTGCCAGTAATGTTTTTGTCGGACAGCCCCAGCATTTT. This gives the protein CASNVFVGQPQHF.

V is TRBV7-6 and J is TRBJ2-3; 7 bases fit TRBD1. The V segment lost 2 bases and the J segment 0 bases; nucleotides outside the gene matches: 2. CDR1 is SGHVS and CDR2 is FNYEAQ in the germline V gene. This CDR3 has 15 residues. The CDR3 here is CASSLWTGSTDTQYF. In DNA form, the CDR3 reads TGTGCCAGCAGCTTATGGACAGGTAGCACAGATACGCAGTATTTT.

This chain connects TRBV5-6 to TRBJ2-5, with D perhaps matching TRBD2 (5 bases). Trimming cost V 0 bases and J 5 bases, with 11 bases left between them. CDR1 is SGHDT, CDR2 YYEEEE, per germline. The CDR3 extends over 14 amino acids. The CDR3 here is CASSLAGPGETQYF. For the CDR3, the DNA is TGTGCCAGCAGCTTGGCCGGGCCGGGGGAGACCCAGTACTTC.

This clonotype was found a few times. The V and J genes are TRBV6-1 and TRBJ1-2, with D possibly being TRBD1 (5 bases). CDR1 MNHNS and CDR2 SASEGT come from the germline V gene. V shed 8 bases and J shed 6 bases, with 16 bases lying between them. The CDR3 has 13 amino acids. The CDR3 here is CASWGVWFDGYTF. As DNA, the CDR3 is TGTGCCAGCTGGGGGGTCTGGTTTGATGGCTACACCTTC.

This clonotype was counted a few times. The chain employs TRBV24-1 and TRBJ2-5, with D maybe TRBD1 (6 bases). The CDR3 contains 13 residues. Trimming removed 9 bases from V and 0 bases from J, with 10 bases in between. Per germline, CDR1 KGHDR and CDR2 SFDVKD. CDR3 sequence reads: CATRWDNQETQYF. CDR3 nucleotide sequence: TGTGCCACCCGCTGGGACAACCAAGAGACCCAGTACTTC.

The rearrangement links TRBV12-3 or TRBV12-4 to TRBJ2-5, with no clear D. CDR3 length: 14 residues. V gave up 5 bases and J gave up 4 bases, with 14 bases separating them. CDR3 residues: CASSQGLGGETQYF. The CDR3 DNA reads TGTGCCAGCAGTCAAGGGCTCGGCGGAGAGACCCAGTACTTC.

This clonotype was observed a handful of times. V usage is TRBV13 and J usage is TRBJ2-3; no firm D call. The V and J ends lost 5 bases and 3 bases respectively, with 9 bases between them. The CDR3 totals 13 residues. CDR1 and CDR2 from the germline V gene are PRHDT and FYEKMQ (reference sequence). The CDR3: CASSQIKTDTQYF. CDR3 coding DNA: TGTGCCAGCAGCCAAATAAAGACAGATACGCAGTATTTT.

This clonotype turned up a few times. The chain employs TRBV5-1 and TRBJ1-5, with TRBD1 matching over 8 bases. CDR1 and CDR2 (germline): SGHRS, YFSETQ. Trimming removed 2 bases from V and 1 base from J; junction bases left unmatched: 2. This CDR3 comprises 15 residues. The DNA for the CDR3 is TGCGCCAGCAGCTTCACAGGGGGGAGCAATCAGCCCCAGCATTTT. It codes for CASSFTGGSNQPQHF.

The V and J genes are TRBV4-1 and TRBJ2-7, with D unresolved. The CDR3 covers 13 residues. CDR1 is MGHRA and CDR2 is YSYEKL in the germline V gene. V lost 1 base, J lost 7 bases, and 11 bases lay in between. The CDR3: CASSQADRREQYF. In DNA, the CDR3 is TGCGCCAGCAGCCAAGCGGACCGAAGAGAGCAGTACTTC.

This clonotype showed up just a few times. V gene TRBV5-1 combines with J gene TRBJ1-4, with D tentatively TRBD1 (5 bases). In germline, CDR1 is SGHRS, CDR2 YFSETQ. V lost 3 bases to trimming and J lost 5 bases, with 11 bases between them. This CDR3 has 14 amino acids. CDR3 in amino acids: CASSSRGGNEKLFF. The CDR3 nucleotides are TGCGCCAGCAGCTCCCGGGGGGGGAATGAAAAACTGTTTTTT.

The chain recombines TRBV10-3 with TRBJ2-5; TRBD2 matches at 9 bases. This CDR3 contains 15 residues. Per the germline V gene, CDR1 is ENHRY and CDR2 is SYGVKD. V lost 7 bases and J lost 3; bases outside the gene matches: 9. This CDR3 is CAINSAGGRKETQYF. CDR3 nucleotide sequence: TGTGCCATCAACTCAGCGGGGGGCAGGAAAGAGACCCAGTACTTC.

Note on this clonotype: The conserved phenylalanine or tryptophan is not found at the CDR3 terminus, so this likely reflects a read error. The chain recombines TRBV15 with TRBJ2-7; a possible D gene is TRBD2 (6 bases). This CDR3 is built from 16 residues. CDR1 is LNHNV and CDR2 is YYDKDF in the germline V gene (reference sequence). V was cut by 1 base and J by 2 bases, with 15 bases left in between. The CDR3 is CATSRVGFGGTYEQYL. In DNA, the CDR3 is TGTGCCACCAGCAGAGTGGGTTTCGGGGGTACCTACGAGCAGTACCTC.

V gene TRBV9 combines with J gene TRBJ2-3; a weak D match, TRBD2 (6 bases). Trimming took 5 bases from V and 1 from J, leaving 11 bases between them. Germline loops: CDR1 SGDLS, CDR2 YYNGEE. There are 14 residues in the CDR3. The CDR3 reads CASSRDSRTDTQYF. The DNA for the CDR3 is TGTGCCAGCAGTCGGGACTCTCGCACAGATACGCAGTATTTT.